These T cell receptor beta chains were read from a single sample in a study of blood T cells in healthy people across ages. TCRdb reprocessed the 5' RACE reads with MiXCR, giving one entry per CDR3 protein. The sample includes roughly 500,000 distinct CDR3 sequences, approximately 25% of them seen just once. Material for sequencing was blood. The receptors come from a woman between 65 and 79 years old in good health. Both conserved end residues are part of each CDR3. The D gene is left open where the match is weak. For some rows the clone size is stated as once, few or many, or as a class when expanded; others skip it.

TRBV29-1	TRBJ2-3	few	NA	TGCAGCCGCTCGGAAGATACGCAGTATTTT	CSRSEDTQYF
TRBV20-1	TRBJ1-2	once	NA	TGCAGTGCTGGAGAGGAGGGGCGCAACTATGGCTACACCTTC	CSAGEEGRNYGYTF
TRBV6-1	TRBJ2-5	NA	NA	TGTGCCAGCAGTGAAGGGGGGCTTCGGGAGACCCAGTACTTC	CASSEGGLRETQYF
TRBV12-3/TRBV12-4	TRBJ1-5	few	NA	TGTGCCAGCAGCGTACGGGAGACCGGCAATCAGCCCCAGCATTTT	CASSVRETGNQPQHF
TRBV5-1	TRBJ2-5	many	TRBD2	TGCGCCAGCAGCCCGAGGACTAGCGAAGAGACCCAGTACTTC	CASSPRTSEETQYF
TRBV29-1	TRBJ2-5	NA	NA	TGCAGCGTTGGGGGGTACCAAGAGACCCAGTACTTC	CSVGGYQETQYF
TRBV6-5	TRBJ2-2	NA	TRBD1	TGTGCCAGCACCGACTTCAGGGGGAGTTTGACCGGGGAGCTGTTTTTT	CASTDFRGSLTGELFF
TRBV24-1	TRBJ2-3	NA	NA	TGTGCCATCGGAGACACAGATACGCAGTATTTT	CAIGDTDTQYF
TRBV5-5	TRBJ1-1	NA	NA	TGTGCCAGCAGCTTGATTAACAGGGATGAGGCTTTCTTT	CASSLINRDEAFF
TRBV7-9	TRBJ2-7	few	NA	TGTGCCAGCAGCTTAAGGAGGGGGTCCCTCTACGAGCAGTACTTC	CASSLRRGSLYEQYF
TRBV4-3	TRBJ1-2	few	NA	TGCGCCAGCAGCCAAGGGGTCGCCGGGGACTATGGCTACACCTTC	CASSQGVAGDYGYTF
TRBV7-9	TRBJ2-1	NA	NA	TGTGCCAGCAGCTTAGTGGTAGCGGCCCTTAGGGATGAGCAGTTCTTC	CASSLVVAALRDEQFF
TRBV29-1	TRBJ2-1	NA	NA	TGCAGCGCCGGGCCCGGTTACAATGAGCAGTTCTTC	CSAGPGYNEQFF
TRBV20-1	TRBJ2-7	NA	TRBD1	TGCAGTGCTTTGGGACAGGGGGACTACGAGCAGTACTTC	CSALGQGDYEQYF
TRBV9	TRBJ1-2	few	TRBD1	TGTGCCAGCAGCCCCGGGACAGAAAGTAATGGCTACACCTTC	CASSPGTESNGYTF
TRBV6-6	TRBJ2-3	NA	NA	TGTGCCAGCATTCATCCTCCGGATACGCAGTATTTT	CASIHPPDTQYF
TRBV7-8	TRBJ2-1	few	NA	TGTGCCAGCAGAAATAACCCGGGGACGCCGTTGAGTGAGCAGTTCTTC	CASRNNPGTPLSEQFF
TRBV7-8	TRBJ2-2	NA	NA	TGTGCCAGCAGCTTAGAGGCGTACACCCGGGACGGGGAGCTGTTTTTT	CASSLEAYTRDGELFF
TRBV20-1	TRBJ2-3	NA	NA	TGCAGTGCTAGAGACTGGAGGAACACAGATACGCAGTATTTT	CSARDWRNTDTQYF
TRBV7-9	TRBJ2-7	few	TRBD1	TGTGCCAGCAGCTTAGACTGGACAGGGGAATCCTACGAGCAGTACTTC	CASSLDWTGESYEQYF
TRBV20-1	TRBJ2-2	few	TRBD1	TGCAGTGCTAGAGGGTGGCCGGGACAGGGGGCGCGGACCGGGGAGCTGTTTTTT	CSARGWPGQGARTGELFF
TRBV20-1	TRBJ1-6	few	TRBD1	TGCAGTGCTAGGGTCCCGGGACAGTCTCCCCTCCACTTT	CSARVPGQSPLHF
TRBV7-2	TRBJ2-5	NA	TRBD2	TGTGCCAGCAGCCCGAACCCTAGCGGGGGTAAAGAGACCCAGTACTTC	CASSPNPSGGKETQYF
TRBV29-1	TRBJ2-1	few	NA	TGCAGCGTTGCGTGGCCTGGCTCCTACAATGAGCAGTTCTTC	CSVAWPGSYNEQFF
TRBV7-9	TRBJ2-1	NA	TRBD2	TGTGCCAGCAGGGGACTGGCGGGGGATAACAATGAGCAGTTCTTC	CASRGLAGDNNEQFF
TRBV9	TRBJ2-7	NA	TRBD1	TGTGCCAGCAGCGCGTCGACAGGGACCTTGAACGAGCAGTACTTC	CASSASTGTLNEQYF
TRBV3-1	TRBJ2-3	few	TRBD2	TGTGCCAGCAGACTAGCGGGGACCTACACAGATACGCAGTATTTT	CASRLAGTYTDTQYF
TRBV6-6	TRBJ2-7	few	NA	TGTGCCAGCAGCCTCGGGACTTTTTCCTACGAGCAGTACTTC	CASSLGTFSYEQYF
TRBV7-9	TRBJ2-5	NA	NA	TGTGCCAGCAGCTTAGCCCGAGCGGGCGAGGGGACCCAGTACTTC	CASSLARAGEGTQYF
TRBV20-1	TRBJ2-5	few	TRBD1	TGCAGTGCTACTGGGTGGACAGGGTGGAAGGAGACCCAGTACTTC	CSATGWTGWKETQYF
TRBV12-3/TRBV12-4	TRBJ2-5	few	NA	TGTGCCAGCAGGGCCGGGGACAAGGAGACCCAGTACTTC	CASRAGDKETQYF
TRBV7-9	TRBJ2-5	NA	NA	TGTGCCAGCAGTACAGAAGAAGAGACCCAGTACTTC	CASSTEEETQYF
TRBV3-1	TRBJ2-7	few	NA	TGTGCCAGCAGCCAAGGGGGCGAGGTCCCATCGTACTTC	CASSQGGEVPSYF
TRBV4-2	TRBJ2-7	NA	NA	TGTGCCAGCAGCCAAGTTTCGGGACAATCCTACGAGCAGTACTTC	CASSQVSGQSYEQYF
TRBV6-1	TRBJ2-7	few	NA	TGTGCCAGCAGTGAAGGCTGGGGTGTCGTCTCCTACGAGCAGTACTTC	CASSEGWGVVSYEQYF
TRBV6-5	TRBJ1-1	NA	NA	TGTGCCAGCAGTTCGGTGGAGGGCACTGAAGCTTTCTTT	CASSSVEGTEAFF
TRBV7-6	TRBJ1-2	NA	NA	TGTGCCAGCAGCTCCAACGATTATGGCTACACCTTC	CASSSNDYGYTF
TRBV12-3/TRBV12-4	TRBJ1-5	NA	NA	TGTGCCAGCAACGCCGGAGCACTTAGCAATCAGCCCCAGCATTTT	CASNAGALSNQPQHF
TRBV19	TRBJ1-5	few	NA	TGTGCCAGTAGTATTAGGAGGGGTCATCAGCCCCAGCATTTT	CASSIRRGHQPQHF
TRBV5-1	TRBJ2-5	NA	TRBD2	TGCGCCAGCAGCTTGCTAGCGGGGGTAATAGAGACCCAGTACTTC	CASSLLAGVIETQYF
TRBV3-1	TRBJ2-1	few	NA	TGTGCCAGCAGCCAAGGGTCGGGTCTAGACAATGAGCAGTTCTTC	CASSQGSGLDNEQFF
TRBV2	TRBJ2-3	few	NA	TGTGCCAGCGAGTACACAGATACGCAGTATTTT	CASEYTDTQYF
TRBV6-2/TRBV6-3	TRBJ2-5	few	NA	TGTGCCAGCTGGCCGAACGTGGGGGAAAAGTTCTTC	CASWPNVGEKFF
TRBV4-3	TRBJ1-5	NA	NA	TGCGCCAGCAGCCAAGGGTTTGGGAGTAACAATCAGCCCCAGCATTTT	CASSQGFGSNNQPQHF
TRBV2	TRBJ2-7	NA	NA	TGTGTCAGCAGTGTCGAAGGGTACGAGCAGTACTTC	CVSSVEGYEQYF
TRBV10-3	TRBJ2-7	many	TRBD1	TGTGCCATCCAGCCCGGGACAGACTACGAGCAGTACTTC	CAIQPGTDYEQYF
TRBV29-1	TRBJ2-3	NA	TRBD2	TGCAGCGTTTTTCCGGGGGGGGATACGCGGTATTTT	CSVFPGGDTRYF